The 9 T cell receptor beta chains presented below share a single source sample, sequenced in a study of cytomegalovirus exposure and HLA in healthy donors. PCR used 60 Vbeta primers and 13 Jbeta primers. TCRdb keeps only in-frame clones here, not all; method: immunoSEQ multiplex PCR. The repertoire holds 130,000 or so clones, with 70% to 85% as singletons. The specimen was PBMCs. The receptors come from a man aged 40-49 years in good health and CMV-seronegative.

In this sample, this clone turned up a few times. The chain is built from TRBV10-3 and TRBJ2-3; weak D call: TRBD2 (6 bases). The germline V gene has CDR1 ENHRY and CDR2 SYGVKD. The V gene lost 4 bases and the J gene lost 0 bases, with 11 bases spanning the gap. CDR3 length equals 15 residues. The CDR3 DNA follows: TGTGCCATCAGTGGGGACTTGCCGAGCACAGATACGCAGTATTTT. This translates into CAISGDLPSTDTQYF.

The chain recombines TRBV7-7 with TRBJ2-7, with TRBD2 matching over 12 bases. This CDR3 is 19 amino acids long. After removal of 6 bases from V and 3 bases from J, the junction contained 18 bases not matched to a gene. Germline CDR1 and CDR2: SSHAT and FNYEAQ (reference sequence). CDR3 sequence: CASSRSGLAGRSPFYEQYF. CDR3 nucleotide sequence: TGTGCCAGCAGTCGATCCGGACTAGCGGGGCGCTCCCCATTCTACGAGCAGTACTTC. The whole variable domain, filled in from reference TRBV7-7 and TRBJ2-7, reads GAGVSQSPRYKVTKRGQDVTLRCDPISSHATLYWYQQALGQGPEFLTYFNYEAQPDKSGLPSDRFSAERPEGSISTLTIQRTEQRDSAMYRCASSRSGLAGRSPFYEQYFGPGTRLTVT.

The J gene is TRBJ2-2, the V gene TRBV7-2; 8 bases fit TRBD1. Trimming at V came to 4 bases and at J to 4 bases, leaving 2 bases not matched to a gene. This CDR3 has 14 amino acids. Germline CDR1 and CDR2: SGHTA and FQGNSA. CDR3 sequence (DNA): TGTGCCAGCAGCTGGACAGGGATCACCGGGGAGCTGTTTTTT. This codes for CASSWTGITGELFF.

J is TRBJ2-3 and V is TRBV6-1; 10 bases are a match to TRBD2. Germline CDR1 is MNHNS and CDR2 is SASEGT. This CDR3 region has 14 residues. V shed 7 bases and J 6 bases; nucleotides not matched to a gene: 7. The CDR3 DNA follows: TGTGCCAGCAATCTAGCGGGAGCGATGGATACGCAGTATTTT. Translation gives CASNLAGAMDTQYF.

This clone was counted at least ten times. V gene TRBV19 combines with J gene TRBJ2-1, with 9 bases fitting TRBD1. From germline, CDR1 is LNHDA and CDR2 SQIVND (reference sequence). The CDR3 sequence is 16 residues long. Trimming at V came to 6 bases and at J to 9 bases, leaving 15 bases not matched to a gene. The CDR3 is CASSIKYPTGGGEQFF. The CDR3 DNA sequence: TGTGCCAGTAGCATAAAATATCCGACAGGGGGGGGTGAGCAGTTCTTC.

V and J are TRBV5-1 and TRBJ1-1; D ambiguous. The germline CDR1 and CDR2 sequences are SGHRS and YFSETQ. This CDR3 has 15 residues. Trimming shortened V by 7 bases and J by 0 bases, and 16 bases separated the two germline ends. In DNA form, the CDR3 reads TGCGCCAGCTCCCATCTCGACACCATGAACACTGAAGCTTTCTTT. The encoded protein is CASSHLDTMNTEAFF.

CDR3 in amino acids: CASSPGFRVGTDTQYF. The CDR3 DNA sequence: TGCGCCAGCAGCCCCGGCTTCCGGGTAGGAACAGATACGCAGTATTTT. The chain combines TRBV4-3 with TRBJ2-3; D gene ambiguous. Germline V CDR1 and CDR2: LGHNA, YSLEER. V was shortened by 4 bases and J by 3 bases, with 17 bases between the two germline ends. The CDR3 has 16 amino acids.

The V gene is TRBV7-2, the J gene TRBJ2-5; 9 nucleotides align to TRBD2. CDR1 is SGHTA, CDR2 FQGNSA, per germline. The CDR3 spans 16 residues. The V gene end was trimmed by 5 bases and the J gene end by 4 bases; junction bases not matched to a gene: 11. The CDR3 DNA reads TGTGCCAGCAGCACTAACCCCTCAGCGGGAGGAGAGACCCAGTACTTC. It codes for CASSTNPSAGGETQYF.

This chain joins TRBV9 and TRBJ2-7, with 9 bases that match TRBD1. CDR3 length: 16 residues. The V gene end was trimmed by 1 base and the J gene end by 5 bases; junction bases not matched to a gene: 10. Germline-derived CDR1 and CDR2 are SGDLS and YYNGEE. The CDR3 DNA sequence: TGTGCCAGCAGCGTAATGGGACAGGGTCCTGCTAACGAGCAGTACTTC. Its translation is CASSVMGQGPANEQYF.